A single sample is the source of the 10 T cell receptor beta chains below, sequenced in a study of CD8 T cells in Susac syndrome. Reverse transcription of roughly 0.5 to 1 ug RNA was performed with random hexamers. MiXCR was run by TCRdb on the immunoSEQ multiplex PCR reads, yielding one entry per CDR3 protein. Here the sample spans approximately 120,000 distinct CDR3 sequences, roughly 97% being singletons. The sample comprised CD4+ T cells from PBMCs. Receptor source: a human donor in good health.

The chain uses TRBV29-1 and TRBJ1-3, with TRBD1 matching 7 bases. Trimming at V came to 5 bases and at J to 2 bases, leaving 6 bases not matched to a gene. This CDR3 comprises 14 residues. From germline, CDR1 is SQVTM and CDR2 ANQGSEA. In DNA, the CDR3 is TGCAGCGTTCCAAGTGACAGGGCTGGAAACACCATATATTTT. It encodes CSVPSDRAGNTIYF.

This clonotype was counted once. This chain uses TRBV3-1 with TRBJ2-1, with TRBD1 as a possible D gene (7 bases). V dropped 6 bases and J dropped 5 bases, with 17 bases sitting between them. The length of the CDR3 is 15 residues. CDR1 and CDR2 (germline): LGHDT, YNNKEL (reference sequence). The CDR3 DNA is TGTGCCAGCAGACGTCGCAGGAGGGGGCACAATGAGCAGTTCTTC. Amino acid sequence: CASRRRRRGHNEQFF.

This clonotype was seen only once. V usage is TRBV29-1 and J usage is TRBJ2-1; 11 bases are shared with TRBD2. The ends lost 6 bases at V and 10 bases at J; junction bases unmatched: 11. Germline lookup yields CDR1 SQVTM and CDR2 ANQGSEA. The CDR3 contains 14 residues. The CDR3 spells CSVHSSGGAIEQFF. The DNA for the CDR3 is TGCAGCGTACACAGTAGCGGGGGGGCCATCGAGCAGTTCTTC.

This clonotype came up once. This chain joins TRBV20-1 and TRBJ1-5, with 8 positions matching TRBD1. V was pared by 5 bases and J by 3 bases, with 6 bases of the junction left unmatched. The germline CDR1 and CDR2 sequences are DFQATT and SNEGSKA (reference sequence). The CDR3 contains 14 residues. The CDR3 coding sequence is TGCAGTGCTCAGACAGGGGCGGTCAATCAGCCCCAGCATTTT. Translation gives CSAQTGAVNQPQHF.

J is TRBJ2-5 and V is TRBV12-3 or TRBV12-4; either TRBD1 or TRBD2 may fit D (5 bases each). CDR3 size: 15 residues. Trimming pared 7 bases from V and 9 bases from J, leaving 24 bases between. The CDR3 reads CASTTAGTSVMAQYF. CDR3 sequence (DNA): TGTGCCAGCACCACGGCCGGGACGTCAGTTATGGCCCAGTACTTC.

The chain links TRBV19 to TRBJ1-1, with D tentatively TRBD1 (6 bases). Per germline, CDR1 LNHDA and CDR2 SQIVND (reference sequence). CDR3 length: 12 residues. Trimming stripped 5 bases from V and 10 bases from J, with 14 bases between. Here the CDR3 reads CASSPTGPGAFF. The CDR3 DNA is TGTGCCAGTAGTCCGACAGGCCCTGGAGCTTTCTTT.

The J gene is TRBJ2-4, the V gene TRBV7-2; possible D gene TRBD2, 5 bases. CDR1 is SGHTA and CDR2 is FQGNSA in the germline V gene. Trimming left V 5 bases short and J 0 bases short, with 14 bases between. This CDR3 comprises 16 residues. This CDR3 is CASSTLETSAKNIQYF. The CDR3, as DNA: TGTGCCAGCAGCACACTAGAGACTTCAGCCAAAAACATTCAGTACTTC.

This chain joins TRBV12-3 or TRBV12-4 and TRBJ2-5, with 7 bases lining up with TRBD1. The junction had 5 bases not matched to a gene; V was cut back by 6 bases and J by 4 bases. This CDR3 spans 13 amino acids. CDR3 DNA sequence: TGTGCCAGCAGGATAACAGGGGTAGAGACCCAGTACTTC. This codes for CASRITGVETQYF.

V gene TRBV29-1 combines with J gene TRBJ1-2; D is unclear. The CDR3 spans 13 residues. Trimming stripped 4 bases from V and 4 bases from J, with 13 bases between. Germline V gene lookup returns CDR1 SQVTM and CDR2 ANQGSEA. CDR3 protein: CSVGFGWSYGYTF. CDR3 nucleotide sequence: TGCAGCGTTGGTTTCGGGTGGAGCTATGGCTACACCTTC. The full variable domain, with the rest looked up from reference TRBV29-1 and TRBJ1-2, is SAVISQKPSRDICQRGTSLTIQCQVDSQVTMMFWYRQQPGQSLTLIATANQGSEATYESGFVIDKFPISRPNLTFSTLTVSNMSPEDSSIYLCSVGFGWSYGYTFGSGTRLTVV.

The chain joins TRBV28 to TRBJ2-1; D call uncertain. With 6 bases removed from V and 9 bases from J, the gap between germline ends came to 15 bases. CDR1 and CDR2 from the germline V gene are MDHEN and SYDVKM. The CDR3 loop spans 13 amino acids. Here the CDR3 reads CASRAVGVGEQFF. The CDR3, as DNA: TGTGCCAGCAGGGCCGTGGGCGTGGGTGAGCAGTTCTTC. Looking up the rest from reference TRBV28 and TRBJ2-1 gives the full variable domain: DVKVTQSSRYLVKRTGEKVFLECVQDMDHENMFWYRQDPGLGLRLIYFSYDVKMKEKGDIPEGYSVSREKKERFSLILESASTNQTSMYLCASRAVGVGEQFFGPGTRLTVL.